The 20 T cell receptor beta chains given below trace back to one sample, sequenced in a study of control samples from healthy donors and cancer patients. Sequenced by immunoSEQ multiplex PCR; TCRdb stores in-frame clones only, minus some. The sample contains about 73,000 clones, 94% of which appear only once. The sequencing sample was made of blood. All receptors derive from a woman aged 35 to 49 in good health.

This chain connects TRBV13 to TRBJ2-3; D not certain. The CDR3 covers 13 residues. Looked up from germline, CDR1 is PRHDT and CDR2 is FYEKMQ (reference sequence). Deletions cut 5 bases from V and 6 bases from J, with 12 bases between. CDR3 sequence: CASSAAFSDTQYF. DNA of the CDR3: TGTGCCAGCAGCGCGGCCTTCTCGGATACGCAGTATTTT.

The gene calls are TRBV27 and TRBJ2-5, with D possibly TRBD2 on 5 matching bases. Germline CDR1 is MNHEY and CDR2 is SMNVEV (reference sequence). Between the trimmed V and J ends, which lost 5 bases and 2 bases, there was a span of 15 bases. This CDR3 is 15 amino acids long. As DNA, the CDR3 is TGTGCCAGCAGTCCAAATCGGGGAAAACAAGAGACCCAGTACTTC. Its translation is CASSPNRGKQETQYF.

This clone occurred once. The chain is built from TRBV19 and TRBJ1-4; 7 positions agree with TRBD1. Losses at the gene ends were 6 bases for V and 5 bases for J; bases not matched to a gene: 9. The CDR3 contains 15 residues. Germline values: CDR1 LNHDA, CDR2 SQIVND (reference sequence). In DNA, the CDR3 is TGTGCCAGTAGGCTATCGGGACAGAGAAATGAAAAACTGTTTTTT. Its translation: CASRLSGQRNEKLFF.

The chain couples TRBV29-1 to TRBJ2-2; 7 bases line up with TRBD1. V trimming: 7 bases; J trimming: 3 bases; junction bases outside the gene matches: 5. This CDR3 comprises 13 residues. Looked up from germline, CDR1 is SQVTM and CDR2 is ANQGSEA. The CDR3 loop is CSADREDTGELFF. In DNA, the CDR3 is TGCAGCGCCGACAGGGAAGACACCGGGGAGCTGTTTTTT.

This chain links TRBV7-8 with TRBJ2-3; possible D gene TRBD2, 6 bases. This CDR3 has 14 residues. CDR1 and CDR2 (germline): SGHVS, FQNEAQ. V was clipped by 7 bases and J by 2 bases, with 13 bases between them. CDR3 protein: CASKPSELTDTQYF. In nucleotides, the CDR3 is TGTGCCAGCAAACCTAGCGAACTCACAGATACGCAGTATTTT.

The chain uses TRBV4-1 and TRBJ2-3, with D uncertain. The CDR3 runs 16 residues. Trimming pared 4 bases from V and 6 bases from J, leaving 20 bases between. From germline, CDR1 is MGHRA and CDR2 YSYEKL. The CDR3 loop is CASSPARNAGVDTQYF. CDR3 in DNA: TGCGCCAGCAGCCCCGCCCGGAACGCTGGAGTGGATACGCAGTATTTT.

The CDR3 sequence: CASSSPDRNGEKLFF. CDR3 nucleotides: TGTGCCAGCAGTTCACCCGACAGGAATGGTGAAAAACTGTTTTTT. The rearrangement links TRBV28 to TRBJ1-4; tentative D call: TRBD1 (6 bases). V lost 4 bases and J lost 7, with 16 bases in between. Germline values: CDR1 MDHEN, CDR2 SYDVKM. CDR3 size: 15 residues.

V usage is TRBV29-1 and J usage is TRBJ2-7; perhaps TRBD1 as D (5 bases). This CDR3 has 12 residues. The V gene's germline CDR1 is SQVTM and CDR2 ANQGSEA. With 4 bases removed from V and 6 bases from J, the gap between germline ends came to 13 bases. CDR3 coding DNA: TGCAGCGTTGTTGTTCAGGGCCGCGAGCAGTACTTC. This sequence encodes CSVVVQGREQYF.

The chain has TRBV19 and TRBJ2-3; 7 bases align to TRBD1. The CDR3 loop spans 13 amino acids. The V gene end was trimmed by 6 bases and the J gene end by 3 bases; junction bases not matched to a gene: 3. From germline, CDR1 is LNHDA and CDR2 SQIVND (reference sequence). This chain's CDR3 is CASSVQGTDTQYF. CDR3 in DNA: TGTGCCAGTAGCGTACAGGGGACAGATACGCAGTATTTT.

This clone was recorded a few times. The chain has TRBV30 and TRBJ2-5; either TRBD1 or TRBD2 may fit D (5 bases each). The CDR3 is 14 residues long. Per the germline V gene, CDR1 is GTSNPN and CDR2 is SVGIG (reference sequence). With 2 bases removed from V and 0 bases from J, the gap between germline ends came to 10 bases. The DNA for the CDR3 is TGTGCCTGGAGTCAGGGCGGGTACCAAGAGACCCAGTACTTC. Protein sequence: CAWSQGGYQETQYF.

J is TRBJ2-7 and V is TRBV5-1; D unresolved. Deletions cut 7 bases from V and 0 bases from J, with 14 bases between. The CDR3 runs 14 residues. Per the germline V gene, CDR1 is SGHRS and CDR2 is YFSETQ. CDR3 sequence reads: CASVPDLSSYEQYF. CDR3 DNA: TGCGCCAGCGTACCGGACCTTAGCTCCTACGAGCAGTACTTC.

The chain links TRBV10-2 to TRBJ2-7; TRBD1 is a possible D gene (5 bases). There are 14 residues in the CDR3. CDR1 and CDR2 from the germline V gene are WSHSY and SAAADI. Trimming left V 3 bases short and J 3 bases short, with 12 bases between. CDR3 DNA sequence: TGCGCCAGCAGTGAACAGGCGATTTTCTACGAGCAGTACTTC. Translated, it gives CASSEQAIFYEQYF.

This clone was seen a handful of times. This rearrangement joins TRBV4-1 to TRBJ2-7; 9 nucleotides agree with TRBD2. CDR1 and CDR2 (germline): MGHRA, YSYEKL. This CDR3 spans 17 amino acids. V shed 4 bases and J 3 bases; nucleotides not matched to a gene: 13. CDR3 DNA sequence: TGCGCCAGCAGCCTCCTTTGGACTAGCGCCAACCTCTACGAGCAGTACTTC. As protein: CASSLLWTSANLYEQYF.

This chain joins TRBV5-4 and TRBJ2-1; 10 bases map to TRBD2. Trimming took 4 bases from V and 3 from J; bases not matched to a gene: 7. The CDR3 sequence is 16 residues long. Germline V lookup: CDR1 SGHNT, CDR2 YYREEE (reference sequence). The DNA for the CDR3 is TGTGCCAGCAGCGTAGGAGCGGGAGGGAACTACAATGAGCAGTTCTTC. As protein: CASSVGAGGNYNEQFF.

V is TRBV6-1 and J is TRBJ2-1; 7 bases are shared with TRBD2. Germline CDR1 MNHNS, CDR2 SASEGT. The junction had 11 bases not matched to a gene; V was cut back by 0 bases and J by 0 bases. CDR3 length: 19 residues. CDR3 region: CASSEAGGTTPSSYNEQFF. CDR3 sequence (DNA): TGTGCCAGCAGTGAAGCCGGCGGGACTACGCCGAGCTCCTACAATGAGCAGTTCTTC.

This sequence joins TRBV2 and TRBJ2-7, with 7 bases aligning to TRBD2. The CDR3 length is 14 residues. V was pared by 7 bases and J by 1 base, with 7 bases of the junction left unmatched. Germline V gene data show CDR1 as SNHLY and CDR2 as FYNNEI. The DNA for the CDR3 is TGTGCCAGCATTCCCGGACTAGTTTCCTACGAGCAGTACTTC. Translated, it gives CASIPGLVSYEQYF.

V usage is TRBV7-9 and J usage is TRBJ2-5; the match to TRBD1 covers 9 bases. V lost 4 bases and J lost 5; bases outside the gene matches: 5. The V gene's germline CDR1 is SEHNR and CDR2 FQNEAQ (reference sequence). This CDR3 is built from 14 residues. The CDR3 region is CASSSGTGLETQYF. CDR3 nucleotide sequence: TGTGCCAGCAGCTCTGGGACAGGGCTGGAGACCCAGTACTTC.

This rearrangement joins TRBV6-2 or TRBV6-3 to TRBJ2-5; D is perhaps TRBD1 (5 bases). The CDR3 consists of 16 residues. V shed 0 bases and J shed 0 bases, with 11 bases lying between them. Germline V CDR1 and CDR2: MNHEY, SVGEGT. CDR3 region: CASSYSEQAYQETQYF. CDR3 sequence (DNA): TGTGCCAGCAGTTACTCGGAACAGGCGTACCAAGAGACCCAGTACTTC.

Here the CDR3 reads CASIDIGQGVADTQYF. CDR3 nucleotide sequence: TGTGCCAGCATCGATATCGGACAGGGGGTCGCAGATACGCAGTATTTT. J is TRBJ2-3 and V is TRBV27; 10 bases fit TRBD1. The junction had 11 bases not matched to a gene; V was cut back by 7 bases and J by 4 bases. CDR1 and CDR2 (germline): MNHEY, SMNVEV (reference sequence). The CDR3 runs to 16 residues.

The chain carries TRBV9 and TRBJ2-1; TRBD1 agrees at 8 bases. V lost 2 bases, J lost 7 bases, and 8 bases stayed unmatched. The germline CDR1 and CDR2 sequences are SGDLS and YYNGEE. This CDR3 has 15 residues. The CDR3 loop is CASSVRQGAKNEQFF. For the CDR3, the DNA is TGTGCCAGCAGCGTGCGCCAGGGGGCGAAAAATGAGCAGTTCTTC.